The rows below give T cell receptor beta chains drawn from one sample of a study of blood T cell repertoires in COVID-19. Assay: immunoSEQ multiplex PCR; the TCRdb copy retains only in-frame clones and omits some. The sample records more than 110,000 clones, around nine tenths being singletons. What was sequenced was peripheral blood. The receptors were sampled from a man aged 45-65 years with active or convalescent COVID-19. Each CDR3 is given with its conserved first and last residue. D genes are given only for firm matches. Size values are once, few and many counts, or a class for expanded clones, and some rows have none.

size	V	J	D	CDR3	DNA
NA	TRBV30	TRBJ2-5	NA	CAWSVLGAEKETQYF	TGTGCCTGGAGTGTACTTGGGGCGGAAAAAGAGACCCAGTACTTC
NA	TRBV6-1	TRBJ2-2	NA	CASSEADLNTGELFF	TGTGCCAGCAGTGAGGCAGACTTGAACACCGGGGAGCTGTTTTTT
NA	TRBV28	TRBJ2-7	TRBD1	CASRVPGQGGYEQYF	TGTGCCAGCAGAGTTCCGGGACAGGGAGGGTACGAGCAGTACTTC
NA	TRBV6-5	TRBJ2-2	NA	CASSLAWSTGELFF	TGTGCCAGCAGTCTAGCTTGGTCGACCGGGGAGCTGTTTTTT
NA	TRBV28	TRBJ1-5	NA	CASSLSGSNQPQHF	TGTGCCAGCAGTTTGTCGGGGAGCAATCAGCCCCAGCATTTT
once	TRBV7-6	TRBJ1-1	NA	CASSSTRDSEAFF	TGTGCCAGCAGCTCGACAAGGGACTCTGAAGCTTTCTTT
NA	TRBV4-1	TRBJ2-7	TRBD1	CASSQVDRGAYEQYF	TGCGCCAGCAGCCAAGTGGACAGGGGCGCTTACGAGCAGTACTTC
NA	TRBV27	TRBJ1-5	TRBD1	CASSLSWTGASNQPQHF	TGTGCCAGCAGTTTATCTTGGACAGGGGCAAGCAATCAGCCCCAGCATTTT
NA	TRBV6-2/TRBV6-3	TRBJ2-3	TRBD2	CASSPLLVAGVDTQYF	TGTGCCAGCAGCCCACTCCTCGTAGCGGGAGTAGATACGCAGTATTTT
NA	TRBV9	TRBJ2-3	NA	CASSAHPGGTDTQYF	TGTGCCAGCAGCGCTCACCCCGGGGGCACAGATACGCAGTATTTT
NA	TRBV7-2	TRBJ2-1	TRBD2	CASSLAGGPYEQFF	TGTGCCAGCAGTCTAGCGGGAGGTCCGTATGAGCAGTTCTTC
NA	TRBV5-1	TRBJ2-1	TRBD2	CASSSRGSYDEQFF	TGCGCCAGCAGCTCTCGCGGGAGTTACGATGAGCAGTTCTTC
NA	TRBV5-4	TRBJ1-1	TRBD1	CASSLGQGDKNTEAFF	TGTGCCAGCAGCCTTGGACAGGGGGATAAGAACACTGAAGCTTTCTTT
few	TRBV6-2/TRBV6-3	TRBJ1-2	TRBD1	CASSRNRGYGYTF	TGTGCCAGCAGTCGTAACAGGGGTTATGGCTACACCTTC
NA	TRBV27	TRBJ2-1	TRBD2	CASSLSGLAGVDEQFF	TGTGCCAGCAGTTTATCGGGACTAGCGGGAGTAGATGAGCAGTTCTTC
NA	TRBV19	TRBJ2-5	TRBD1	CASSMGPGQGLKETQYF	TGTGCCAGTAGTATGGGCCCAGGACAGGGTCTGAAAGAGACCCAGTACTTC
once	TRBV18	TRBJ1-2	NA	CASSPRTENYGYTF	TGTGCCAGCTCACCCCGGACAGAAAACTATGGCTACACCTTC
NA	TRBV24-1	TRBJ2-3	NA	CATSDLRSQGDTQYF	TGTGCCACCAGTGATTTGCGGAGCCAGGGAGATACGCAGTATTTT
few	TRBV11-2	TRBJ1-1	NA	CASSPGGSRDTEAFF	TGTGCCAGCAGCCCCGGGGGTTCGCGGGACACTGAAGCTTTCTTT
NA	TRBV10-3	TRBJ1-2	TRBD1	CAISERGQGAGGYTF	TGTGCCATCAGTGAGCGAGGACAGGGGGCTGGAGGCTACACCTTC
once	TRBV15	TRBJ2-3	TRBD2	CATRGALAAGPSTDTQYF	TGTGCCACCAGAGGGGCACTAGCGGCCGGCCCCAGCACAGATACGCAGTATTTT
NA	TRBV24-1	TRBJ2-5	NA	CATSDFRERETQYF	TGTGCCACCAGTGATTTCCGGGAACGGGAGACCCAGTACTTC
NA	TRBV7-3	TRBJ2-1	NA	CASSLRGGGTLADEQFF	TGTGCCAGCAGCTTAAGGGGTGGGGGGACCCTGGCGGATGAGCAGTTCTTC
NA	TRBV19	TRBJ1-1	NA	CASSVKGSNTEAFF	TGTGCCAGTAGTGTCAAGGGGTCGAACACTGAAGCTTTCTTT
NA	TRBV29-1	TRBJ1-3	NA	CSVQGGVRGTGNTIYF	TGCAGCGTCCAAGGGGGGGTAAGAGGGACTGGAAACACCATATATTTT
NA	TRBV6-4	TRBJ1-6	TRBD1	CASSEGQGLSPLHF	TGTGCCAGCAGTGAGGGACAGGGTCTGTCACCCCTCCACTTT
NA	TRBV7-9	TRBJ2-3	NA	CASSFGGTDTQYF	TGTGCCAGCAGCTTCGGCGGGACTGATACGCAGTATTTT
NA	TRBV9	TRBJ1-2	TRBD1	CASDRAGGYTF	TGTGCCAGCGACAGGGCGGGGGGCTACACCTTC
NA	TRBV7-2	TRBJ2-7	TRBD1	CASSYGTGGSYEQYF	TGTGCCAGCAGCTACGGGACAGGGGGGTCATACGAGCAGTACTTC
NA	TRBV24-1	TRBJ2-5	TRBD1	CATSDPRTGKETQYF	TGTGCCACCAGTGACCCACGGACAGGGAAAGAGACCCAGTACTTC
NA	TRBV1	TRBJ2-7	NA	CTSSQTEYRDTGYEQYF	TGCACCAGCAGCCAGACAGAGTACCGGGACACGGGCTACGAGCAGTACTTC
NA	TRBV5-1	TRBJ1-1	TRBD1	CASNSGQASNTEAFF	TGCGCCAGCAACTCGGGACAGGCGTCGAACACTGAAGCTTTCTTT
NA	TRBV6-6	TRBJ1-5	TRBD1	CASSSTGGHQNQPQHF	TGTGCCAGCAGTTCGACAGGGGGCCATCAGAACCAGCCCCAGCATTTT